The rows below give T cell receptor beta chains drawn from one sample of a study of blood T cell repertoires in COVID-19. Only in-frame clones appear in the TCRdb table, and some are missing; sequencing was by immunoSEQ multiplex PCR. The sample yields 270,000 or so clones, 86% seen once. Sample: PBMCs or T cells enriched from blood (not recorded which). Receptors were obtained from a woman aged 18 to 35 who had recovered from COVID-19. Each CDR3 is given with its conserved first and last residue.

v_gene: TRBV19
CDR3aa: CASSPTTGDTEAFF

v_gene: TRBV7-9
CDR3aa: CASSRTSGNTGELFF

v_gene: TRBV10-3
CDR3aa: CAIRTGTTYNEQFF

v_gene: TRBV7-2
CDR3aa: CASSSSYNSPLHF

v_gene: TRBV11-2
CDR3aa: CASSFSGTKGGEQYF

v_gene: TRBV5-1
CDR3aa: CASSVEAAPGELFF

v_gene: TRBV7-2
CDR3aa: CASSPGLAGGRLSETQYF

v_gene: TRBV14
CDR3aa: CASSLERGTDTQYF

v_gene: TRBV6-5
CDR3aa: CASIDRVGDTQYF

v_gene: TRBV5-1
CDR3aa: CASSLALLTGELFF

v_gene: TRBV19
CDR3aa: CASSNRGGDTDTQYF

v_gene: TRBV11-1
CDR3aa: CASSLRRSNNEKLFF

v_gene: TRBV6-5
CDR3aa: CASSYPGGVGTGELFF

v_gene: TRBV19
CDR3aa: CASSLGTSADTQYF

v_gene: TRBV21-1
CDR3aa: CASSRGPGRRSYEQYF

v_gene: TRBV9
CDR3aa: CASSVRDSSYGYTF

v_gene: TRBV29-1
CDR3aa: CSVEFLNYGYTF

v_gene: TRBV7-2
CDR3aa: CASSLGLAGETQYF

v_gene: TRBV7-2
CDR3aa: CASSAEGWYQPQHF

v_gene: TRBV5-7
CDR3aa: CASSFERGNYGYTF

v_gene: TRBV5-6
CDR3aa: CASSLGDRVYEQYF

v_gene: TRBV7-6
CDR3aa: CASSSGLTYEQYF

v_gene: TRBV7-9
CDR3aa: CASSMTSGRDEQYF

v_gene: TRBV14
CDR3aa: CASSHEQGAETGELFF

v_gene: TRBV5-4
CDR3aa: CASSPGQGISTIYF

v_gene: TRBV19
CDR3aa: CASRKLVMGGEAFF

v_gene: TRBV3-1/TRBV3-2
CDR3aa: CASSHHGTGGGNQPQHF

v_gene: TRBV7-2
CDR3aa: CASRYRPGSSTGELFF

v_gene: TRBV11-2
CDR3aa: CASCGEGSSYNSPLHF

v_gene: TRBV5-1
CDR3aa: CASSFMTGDNSPLHF

v_gene: TRBV28
CDR3aa: CASRTGGLVSQPQHF

v_gene: TRBV13
CDR3aa: CASSLEGQETQYF

v_gene: TRBV28
CDR3aa: CASSLEGASNQPQHF

v_gene: TRBV6-5
CDR3aa: CASSYAREGYIQYF

v_gene: TRBV7-2
CDR3aa: CASTTRLAAGSEQYF

v_gene: TRBV28
CDR3aa: CASSLPRRGTGELFF

v_gene: TRBV7-8
CDR3aa: CASSLAVTGGELFF

v_gene: TRBV10-1
CDR3aa: CASSHLAEYTDTQYF

v_gene: TRBV25-1
CDR3aa: CASSDGQFYEQYF

v_gene: TRBV29-1
CDR3aa: CSVAGQLNTEAFF

v_gene: TRBV6-1
CDR3aa: CASSDRANSPLHF

v_gene: TRBV7-2
CDR3aa: CASILVPGQGWTEAFF

v_gene: TRBV2
CDR3aa: CASKWGTGGETQYF

v_gene: TRBV5-1
CDR3aa: CASSRTSGRANEQFF

v_gene: TRBV6-4
CDR3aa: CASSDTDRGDFYEQFF

v_gene: TRBV10-2
CDR3aa: CASSESLSEAFF

v_gene: TRBV7-9
CDR3aa: CASSPPGGGTNTGELFF

v_gene: TRBV6-5
CDR3aa: CASRQGADEKLFF

v_gene: TRBV4-1
CDR3aa: CASSQDPARNYEQYF

v_gene: TRBV21-1
CDR3aa: CASSRGGQWNQPQHF

v_gene: TRBV12-5
CDR3aa: CASGQYNEQFF

v_gene: TRBV3-1/TRBV3-2
CDR3aa: CASSQAPSPNTEAFF

v_gene: TRBV7-2
CDR3aa: CASSFQVLLPYEQYF

v_gene: TRBV28
CDR3aa: CASSFDDTGRKRAYNEQFF

v_gene: TRBV7-2
CDR3aa: CASSVRAGEAYEQYF

v_gene: TRBV19
CDR3aa: CASSSQSGTYTYEQYF